The text below deals with one T cell receptor (beta chain). Its antigen is not identified. This sample was included in a study of Ad26.COV2.S vaccination and SARS-CoV-2 variants. Overall study: Sample donor was a member of the COV1001 Ad26.COV2.S trial arm. The study gave Ad26.COV2.S intramuscularly, once or twice 56 days apart. Broader study findings: People given the vaccine had a wider spike-specific TCR breadth than placebo recipients did. Spike-specific responses of CD8+ and CD4+ T cells were reported to display substantial breadth after vaccination.

Germline CDR1 is MNHEY and CDR2 is SMNVEV (reference sequence). V shed 5 bases, J shed 3 bases, and the junction held 1 base outside the gene matches. The CDR3 totals 13 residues. The method was immunoSEQ multiplex PCR; TCRdb's version includes in-frame clones alone and lacks a portion of them. There are 350,000 to 500,000 clones in the sample; about 91% occur only once, and just over 2.5% lies in the top ten. Sample treatment: 15 to 20 received Ad26.COV2.S at low or high dose, single or two shots; roughly 5 received placebo; per-sample allocation not given. It was on day 63 after the first vaccine or placebo injection that samples were taken.

The sample here was peripheral blood, taken in a trial of Ad26.COV2.S vaccine versus placebo. The receptor's source is a person aged 18-60 years who received the Ad26.COV2.S COVID-19 vaccine or a placebo. This chain uses TRBV27 with TRBJ2-7; 10 nucleotides align to TRBD1. The CDR3 region has the DNA TGTGCCAGCAGTCGGGACAGGGGCTACGAGCAGTACTTC. Protein sequence: CASSRDRGYEQYF.